The 29 T cell receptor beta chains in this list originate from one sample, sequenced in a study of identical twins. MiXCR was run by TCRdb on the 5' RACE reads, yielding one entry per CDR3 protein. The data show about 530,000 distinct CDR3 sequences, roughly 15% seen once. In addition, the sample was reused for a study of yellow fever vaccine responses in identical twins.

The sequencing sample was made of CD4+ T cells sorted from blood. The receptors originated from a woman aged 18 to 35 in good health.

This clonotype was observed a handful of times. The V gene is TRBV12-3 or TRBV12-4, the J gene TRBJ2-1, with D perhaps matching TRBD1 (5 bases). V was clipped by 5 bases and J by 2 bases, with 10 bases between them. This CDR3 is 14 amino acids long. DNA of the CDR3: TGTGCCAGCAGTAACAGGAGCCCCTACAATGAGCAGTTCTTC. Translating gives CASSNRSPYNEQFF.

J is TRBJ2-3 and V is TRBV29-1; 10 nucleotides agree with TRBD2. There are 14 residues in the CDR3. V was clipped by 4 bases and J by 3 bases; unmatched bases: 4. Germline V gene data show CDR1 as SQVTM and CDR2 as ANQGSEA. CDR3 sequence reads: CSVVGLAKTDTQYF. The DNA for the CDR3 is TGCAGCGTTGTGGGACTAGCGAAGACAGATACGCAGTATTTT.

The chain combines TRBV11-1 with TRBJ2-5; 7 bases agree with TRBD1. Germline lookup yields CDR1 SGHAT and CDR2 FQDESV (reference sequence). V trimming: 1 base; J trimming: 4 bases; junction bases outside the gene matches: 6. The CDR3 covers 15 residues. The CDR3 bases are TGTGCCAGCAGCTTAGAGGGACAGTTTACAGAGACCCAGTACTTC. Its protein is CASSLEGQFTETQYF.

The chain couples TRBV7-6 to TRBJ1-4, with a tentative D call TRBD1 (5 bases). Germline CDR1 reads SGHVS; CDR2 reads FNYEAQ. V was cut by 1 base and J by 11 bases, with 14 bases left in between. The CDR3 spans 14 residues. In DNA, the CDR3 is TGTGCCAGCAGCTTAGACGGGAAGAGGGGCAAACTGTTTTTT. Translation gives CASSLDGKRGKLFF.

The J gene is TRBJ2-3, the V gene TRBV12-3 or TRBV12-4; tentative D call: TRBD1 (6 bases). CDR3 length: 16 residues. Trimming took 5 bases from V and 2 from J, leaving 17 bases between them. The CDR3 is CASSPGTFILTDTQYF. In DNA, the CDR3 is TGTGCCAGCAGTCCAGGGACATTTATTCTCACAGATACGCAGTATTTT.

V is TRBV25-1 and J is TRBJ2-3; D uncertain. The CDR3 consists of 16 residues. V lost 2 bases and J lost 6, with 18 bases in between. Germline assignment: CDR1 MGHDK and CDR2 SYGVNS. CDR3 protein: CASSEELGKPADTQYF. In nucleotides, the CDR3 is TGTGCCAGCAGTGAAGAGTTGGGCAAACCGGCGGATACGCAGTATTTT. The full variable domain, completed using reference TRBV25-1 and TRBJ2-3, is EADIYQTPRYLVIGTGKKITLECSQTMGHDKMYWYQQDPGMELHLIHYSYGVNSTEKGDLSSESTVSRIRTEHFPLTLESARPSHTSQYLCASSEELGKPADTQYFGPGTRLTVL.

The chain carries TRBV10-3 and TRBJ2-6, with TRBD1 matching over 8 bases. V dropped 6 bases and J dropped 2; count of bases not matched to a gene: 9. The CDR3 runs 17 residues. Germline V CDR1 and CDR2: ENHRY, SYGVKD. The CDR3: CAIRETGEDPGANVLTF. As DNA, the CDR3 is TGTGCCATCAGGGAGACAGGGGAGGACCCTGGGGCCAACGTCCTGACTTTC.

In this sample, this clonotype turned up a few times. The V call is TRBV7-2, the J call TRBJ2-1, with 16 bases matching TRBD2. The CDR3 loop spans 17 amino acids. Germline values: CDR1 SGHTA, CDR2 FQGNSA. Germline trimming cut 7 bases from V and 8 bases from J; bases unmatched to any gene: 11. The CDR3 DNA is TGTGCCAGCACCAGGGGTAGGGGACTAGCGGGAGGGGATGAGCAGTTCTTC. It specifies CASTRGRGLAGGDEQFF.

A few counts support this clonotype. CDR3 bases: TGCGCCAGCAGCTTGGACGGGACTCTGGTCGAGACCCAGTACTTC. This translates into CASSLDGTLVETQYF. The genes are TRBV5-1 and TRBJ2-5, with D perhaps TRBD2 (6 bases). The V end lost 0 bases, the J end lost 5 bases, and 14 bases lay between the germline ends. This CDR3 region has 15 residues. Looked up from germline, CDR1 is SGHRS and CDR2 is YFSETQ.

The rearrangement uses TRBV2 and TRBJ2-2, with TRBD2 matching 8 bases. The CDR3 runs to 15 residues. J lost 6 bases, V lost 4 bases, and 7 bases had no gene match. CDR1 is SNHLY, CDR2 FYNNEI, per germline. The CDR3 is CASSGSRGGAGELFF. CDR3 coding DNA: TGTGCCAGCAGTGGTTCTCGGGGGGGCGCCGGGGAGCTGTTTTTT.

This clonotype was detected many times. The chain has TRBV12-3 or TRBV12-4 and TRBJ1-6; 7 bases agree with TRBD1. After removal of 5 bases from V and 10 bases from J, the junction contained 8 bases not matched to a gene. The CDR3 runs to 14 residues. The CDR3 sequence is CASSRTQGNSPLHF. CDR3 bases: TGTGCCAGCAGTCGTACACAGGGGAACTCACCCCTCCACTTT.

This chain links TRBV4-1 with TRBJ1-2; the D gene is possibly TRBD1 (6 bases). Trimming took off 3 bases at V and 8 bases at J, with 13 bases between the two ends. This CDR3 contains 13 residues. Germline V CDR1 and CDR2: MGHRA, YSYEKL. Written as DNA, the CDR3 is TGCGCCAGCAGCCAGGCCCAGGGGAACGGCTACACCTTC. Residues: CASSQAQGNGYTF.

Comment on this clonotype: At one boundary the junction diverges from the germline segment, which might be a read error. The chain has TRBV12-3 or TRBV12-4 and TRBJ2-7; D is uncertain. The CDR3 contains 12 residues. The CDR3 loop is CASSFDSYELYF. The CDR3 nucleotides are TGTGCCAGCAGTTTCGACTCCTACGAGCTGTACTTC.

This clonotype was seen only a few times. The chain joins TRBV28 to TRBJ2-6, with D perhaps matching TRBD1 (6 bases). The CDR3 has 15 residues. The germline V gene encodes CDR1 MDHEN and CDR2 SYDVKM. The V and J ends lost 3 bases and 2 bases respectively, with 8 bases between them. CDR3 DNA: TGTGCCAGCAGTTTCAAGGGGGCTGGGGCCAACGTCCTGACTTTC. It translates to CASSFKGAGANVLTF.

This chain links TRBV7-2 with TRBJ2-1, with D unclear. Per the germline V gene, CDR1 is SGHTA and CDR2 is FQGNSA. This CDR3 has 14 amino acids. Trimming took off 0 bases at V and 10 bases at J, with 13 bases between the two ends. The CDR3 bases are TGTGCCAGCAGCTTAGCGGTTCTCCAGGTAGAGCAGTTCTTC. Translation: CASSLAVLQVEQFF. Full variable domain (rest looked up from reference TRBV7-2 and TRBJ2-1): GAGVSQSPSNKVTEKGKDVELRCDPISGHTALYWYRQSLGQGLEFLIYFQGNSAPDKSGLPSDRFSAERTGGSVSTLTIQRTQQEDSAVYLCASSLAVLQVEQFFGPGTRLTVL.

At least ten counts were recorded for this clonotype. The rearrangement links TRBV29-1 to TRBJ2-5; a weak D match, TRBD2 (6 bases). CDR1 and CDR2 from the germline V gene are SQVTM and ANQGSEA. The CDR3 is 13 residues long. Deletions cut 7 bases from V and 5 bases from J, with 17 bases between. The chain's CDR3 is CSAPLAPGETQYF. The CDR3 region has the DNA TGCAGCGCCCCGCTAGCGCCTGGGGAGACCCAGTACTTC.

The chain couples TRBV6-2 or TRBV6-3 to TRBJ2-1, with unresolved D. The germline gives CDR1 MNHEY, CDR2 SVGEGT. V lost 5 bases to trimming and J lost 7 bases, with 6 bases between them. The CDR3 runs 11 residues. Written as DNA, the CDR3 is TGTGCCAGCAGTCAATGGAATGAGCAGTTCTTC. Its protein is CASSQWNEQFF.

This clonotype has a handful of counts. CDR3 in DNA: TGCAGTGGTCCCGGGACAAACACTGAAGCTTTCTTT. Translated: CSGPGTNTEAFF. The chain couples TRBV20-1 to TRBJ1-1, with D possibly matching TRBD1 (6 bases). Looked up from germline, CDR1 is DFQATT and CDR2 is SNEGSKA (reference sequence). V lost 7 bases and J 2 bases, leaving 11 bases between the germline ends. The CDR3 consists of 12 residues.

A few counts support this clonotype. The rearrangement joins TRBV12-3 or TRBV12-4 to TRBJ2-6; unclear D gene. The CDR3 spans 12 residues. The V gene lost 8 bases and the J gene lost 4 bases, with 6 bases spanning the gap. The CDR3 bases are TGTGCCAGCCACTTAGGGGCCAACGTCCTGACTTTC. It translates to CASHLGANVLTF.

V gene TRBV13 combines with J gene TRBJ2-7, with 9 bases fitting TRBD1. Germline CDR1 reads PRHDT; CDR2 reads FYEKMQ (reference sequence). V lost 4 bases, J lost 3 bases, and 4 bases stayed unmatched. The CDR3 covers 14 residues. The CDR3 reads CASSWGQGYYEQYF. The DNA of the CDR3 is TGTGCCAGCAGCTGGGGACAGGGATACTACGAGCAGTACTTC. Together with reference TRBV13 and TRBJ2-7, the CDR3 gives the full variable domain: AAGVIQSPRHLIKEKRETATLKCYPIPRHDTVYWYQQGPGQDPQFLISFYEKMQSDKGSIPDRFSAQQFSDYHSELNMSSLELGDSALYFCASSWGQGYYEQYFGPGTRLTVT.

This clonotype was detected a few times. This sequence joins TRBV14 and TRBJ1-6, with 7 bases lining up with TRBD1. The V and J ends lost 0 bases and 11 bases, in that order; junction bases with no gene match: 16. Germline CDR1 reads SGHDN; CDR2 reads FVKESK. The CDR3 loop spans 18 amino acids. The CDR3 region is CASSQDTRQGFGFTPLHF. The CDR3 nucleotides read TGTGCCAGCAGCCAAGACACTAGACAGGGATTTGGGTTTACACCCCTCCACTTT. Combining the CDR3 with reference TRBV14 and TRBJ1-6 gives the whole variable domain EAGVTQFPSHSVIEKGQTVTLRCDPISGHDNLYWYRRVMGKEIKFLLHFVKESKQDESGMPNNRFLAERTGGTYSTLKVQPAELEDSGVYFCASSQDTRQGFGFTPLHFGNGTRLTVT.

This clonotype was detected only a few times. The chain is built from TRBV6-1 and TRBJ2-2; the match to TRBD2 covers 12 bases. The V gene end was trimmed by 7 bases and the J gene end by 3 bases; junction bases not matched to a gene: 9. The CDR3 has 17 amino acids. Germline V gene data show CDR1 as MNHNS and CDR2 as SASEGT. CDR3 nucleotides: TGTGCCAGCAACGGAGGACTAGCGGGGTTGGACACCGGGGAGCTGTTTTTT. This codes for CASNGGLAGLDTGELFF.

This chain connects TRBV20-1 to TRBJ2-3, with 7 bases aligning to TRBD2. Looked up from germline, CDR1 is DFQATT and CDR2 is SNEGSKA (reference sequence). The junction had 7 bases not matched to a gene; V was cut back by 2 bases and J by 2 bases. This CDR3 has 15 residues. The CDR3 DNA is TGCAGTGCTAGATATAGCGGGCTTATCACAGATACGCAGTATTTT. Protein product: CSARYSGLITDTQYF.

This clonotype turned up a few times. The chain is built from TRBV29-1 and TRBJ2-1; D gene unclear. The V gene lost 4 bases and the J gene lost 2 bases, with 6 bases spanning the gap. Germline V gene sequence: CDR1 SQVTM, CDR2 ANQGSEA. CDR3 length equals 12 residues. This CDR3 is CSVAFPYNEQFF. DNA for the CDR3: TGCAGCGTTGCCTTCCCCTACAATGAGCAGTTCTTC.

The table lists this clonotype with a few counts. The rearrangement joins TRBV6-1 to TRBJ2-1; 12 bases are a match to TRBD1. This CDR3 spans 13 amino acids. V lost 6 bases, J lost 9 bases, and 3 bases stayed unmatched. Germline V gives CDR1 MNHNS, CDR2 SASEGT. Written as DNA, the CDR3 is TGTGCCAGCAGCCGGGGACAGGGGGCTGAGCAGTTCTTC. This encodes CASSRGQGAEQFF.

This clonotype was counted at least ten times. V is TRBV4-1 and J is TRBJ1-1, with unresolved D. The V gene's germline CDR1 is MGHRA and CDR2 YSYEKL. Trimming left V 0 bases short and J 6 bases short, with 14 bases between. The CDR3 consists of 15 residues. The CDR3: CASSQEEGNFAEAFF. CDR3 coding DNA: TGCGCCAGCAGCCAAGAAGAAGGGAATTTCGCTGAAGCTTTCTTT.

This clonotype was observed a handful of times. The chain combines TRBV20-1 with TRBJ2-1; 7 bases line up with TRBD1. The CDR3 contains 14 residues. Unmatched junction bases numbered 4, after V lost 5 bases and J lost 0 bases. From germline, CDR1 is DFQATT and CDR2 SNEGSKA (reference sequence). The CDR3 here is CSAVDRRSYNEQFF. The CDR3 DNA is TGCAGTGCTGTGGACAGGCGCTCCTACAATGAGCAGTTCTTC.

The chain links TRBV28 to TRBJ1-4; 7 positions match TRBD1. There are 15 residues in the CDR3. Trimming cost V 7 bases and J 8 bases; bases outside gene matches: 13. Germline V CDR1 and CDR2: MDHEN, SYDVKM. CDR3 sequence: CASTTGTVGGEKLFF. DNA of the CDR3: TGTGCCAGCACCACAGGGACAGTCGGTGGGGAAAAACTGTTTTTT.

The chain employs TRBV20-1 and TRBJ2-1; 12 bases agree with TRBD2. The CDR3 has 15 residues. Trimming removed 2 bases from V and 8 bases from J; junction bases left unmatched: 7. The germline CDR1 and CDR2 sequences are DFQATT and SNEGSKA (reference sequence). CDR3 region: CSARPGTSGWDEQFF. CDR3 bases: TGCAGTGCTAGACCCGGGACTAGCGGGTGGGATGAGCAGTTCTTC.